Reported below is one T cell receptor beta chain. The antigen it binds to is not known. Base qualities were left out, and no much larger clone turns up one base away. The data belong to a study of T cell responses to AZD1222 COVID-19 vaccine (dated by TCRdb to about 2021). Notes on the research overall: TCR sequencing was performed for some 250 trial participants, of whom roughly 200 were given two doses of AZD1222 and some 25 were given two doses of MenACWY control vaccine. Trial participants were enrolled by age into 18-55, 56-69 and 70-plus year subgroups, with around 150, 28 and 57 TCR-sequenced participants respectively.

Explained via the paper, the time point label denotes: about 28 days (+/-7) after the second vaccine dose. Because spike-specific TCR depth and breadth did not differ between the two schedules, AZD1222 recipients who got a second dose at roughly 4 weeks were pooled with those who got a second dose at roughly 12 weeks. Vaccinee samples came from UK trials COV001 and COV002, including a single-blind randomized controlled phase 2/3 trial of AZD1222 (ChAdOx1 nCoV-19) in healthy adults. Trial participant PBMC samples were collected at day 0 and day 28 after the second dose for TCRbeta chain sequencing. The investigation overall reported the following: In the small 56-69-year group, the increase in depth fell short of significance, most likely because of low power. Epitopes outside the regions mutated in the B.1.351 and B.1.1.7 variants were reportedly recognized by nearly half of the unique spike-specific TCRs. No day 14 peak-response samples were available, so repertoires were characterized only after the peak T cell response. Conclusions about previously exposed vaccinees were limited because only six AZD1222 recipients were SARS-CoV-2 seropositive at baseline. Spike-specific TCR breadth and depth rose significantly after two AZD1222 doses compared with day 0 and with MenACWY recipients. Most participants were white British and females outnumbered males, and the authors suggested that clonal diversity may have been underestimated. The whole spike protein was spanned by vaccine-associated CD4 TCRs, and dominant responses were seen in regions 160-218 and 743-854.

The CDR3 regions of human TCRbeta chains were analyzed by immunosequencing. The study's own analysis went as follows. TCRs in the repertoires were compared against a reference library of SARS-CoV-2-specific TCRs that had been generated with the MIRA antigen-specificity platform. Breadth meant the fraction of unique TCRs that were SARS-CoV-2-associated, whereas depth meant the fraction of total T cells that were SARS-CoV-2-associated. Each spike-specific TCR was assigned to its reactive spike region and to a CD4 or CD8 class using the MIRA data. Log10-transformed breadth and depth values were compared by one-way ANOVA with Sidak's multiple comparisons tests. As stored in TCRdb, this immuneACCESS dataset retains in-frame rearrangements with V and J assigned. A fraction of the clones does not appear; measured against another copy, unresolved V genes explain less than half of the discrepancy, and the remainder lacks a known reason. That table is the source of V, J and clone size, and D and trimming were worked out from the DNA. This sample gives more than 150,000 clones in total; 80% to 95% of them show up just once. Approximately 1.8% of the sample goes to the ten largest clones.

From the cysteine through the phenylalanine, the CDR3 covers 14 amino acids. The CDR3 DNA has 42 bases and is translated from base 1. V and J are trimmed by 8 bases and 5 bases, and the gene matches miss 10 bases of the junction. From the germline V gene, CDR1 is SGHRS and CDR2 is YFSETQ. The clonotype originates from an adult who received the AZD1222 COVID-19 vaccine. The chain is assembled from TRBV5-1 and TRBJ2-1; 7 middle bases align to TRBD2. Sequencing was performed on peripheral blood, taken 28 days after the second AZD1222 dose. The nucleotides are TGCGCCAGTCGACTAGCCCTACCCCACAATGAGCAGTTCTTC. Its coded protein is CASRLALPHNEQFF.